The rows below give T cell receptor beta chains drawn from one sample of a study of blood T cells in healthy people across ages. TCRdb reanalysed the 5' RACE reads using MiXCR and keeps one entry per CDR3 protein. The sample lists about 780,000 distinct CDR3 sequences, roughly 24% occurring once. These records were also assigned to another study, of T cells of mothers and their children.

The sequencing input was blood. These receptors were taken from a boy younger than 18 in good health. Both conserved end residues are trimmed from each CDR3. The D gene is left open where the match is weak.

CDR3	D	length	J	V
ASDVGPGQGGEKLF	TRBD1	14	TRBJ1-4	TRBV5-1
ASRARYLEQTQY	.	12	TRBJ2-5	TRBV2
ATSPAVPSANNEQF	.	14	.	TRBV24-1
ASRGLAREQY	TRBD2	10	TRBJ2-7	TRBV6-1
ASSLGWTTGGQETQY	TRBD1	15	TRBJ2-5	TRBV5-5
ASSRRLAGAAQETQY	TRBD2	15	TRBJ2-5	TRBV3-1
SAGAGGREQY	TRBD2	10	TRBJ2-7	TRBV20-1
ASSTTGATSYNEQF	.	14	TRBJ2-1	TRBV12-3/TRBV12-4
ASSLGQGGSYTQY	.	13	TRBJ2-3	TRBV7-8
ASSLGRERELF	.	11	TRBJ2-2	TRBV7-9
ASSPRELAKNIQY	.	13	TRBJ2-4	TRBV12-3/TRBV12-4
ASSLAGERGEQF	TRBD2	12	.	TRBV27
ASSIPGPVGEQY	.	12	.	TRBV19
ASIGGAGYGYT	.	11	TRBJ1-2	TRBV12-3/TRBV12-4
ASSVAGNQETQY	.	12	TRBJ2-5	TRBV9
ASSLRFWGGGNSGANVLT	TRBD2	18	TRBJ2-6	TRBV12-3/TRBV12-4
ASRHRGQSSPLH	TRBD1	12	TRBJ1-6	TRBV11-2
ASSGGTVEETQY	.	12	TRBJ2-5	TRBV5-1
ASSLVDRNIQY	.	11	TRBJ2-4	TRBV7-9
ASSLAGRAGGETQY	.	14	TRBJ2-5	TRBV7-8
ASRWTGLGNQPQH	TRBD1	13	TRBJ1-5	TRBV12-3/TRBV12-4
ASSYPDRGTDTQY	TRBD1	13	TRBJ2-3	TRBV5-1
ASSPGPADNEKLF	.	13	TRBJ1-4	TRBV4-1
ASSVDSSHARGLETQY	.	16	TRBJ2-5	TRBV9
SVPGGLSNTGELF	TRBD2	13	TRBJ2-2	TRBV20-1
ASSLQGTAYEQY	.	12	TRBJ2-7	TRBV11-2
ASSQTGETYEQY	.	12	TRBJ2-7	TRBV6-6
ASSLLDSLNTEAF	.	13	TRBJ1-1	TRBV5-1
SVEDYTGGNNEQF	.	13	TRBJ2-1	TRBV29-1
ASRAAVDRGVKLF	TRBD1	13	TRBJ1-4	TRBV28
ASSLPNSSFTYNEQF	.	15	TRBJ2-1	TRBV7-6
ASSLGGGAAADTQY	TRBD2	14	TRBJ2-3	TRBV11-3
ASSPPKGRGGNEQY	TRBD2	14	TRBJ2-7	TRBV7-9
ASSLPRGSEQY	.	11	TRBJ2-7	TRBV5-1
ASSVSGQGFYTGELF	TRBD1	15	TRBJ2-2	TRBV9
ASSPQGKRGYT	.	11	TRBJ1-2	TRBV6-1
SVEAGGTGTGELF	.	13	TRBJ2-2	TRBV29-1